The source of this TCR beta chain is a study of lymphopenia after photon versus proton radiotherapy. Assay used: immunoSEQ multiplex PCR; TCRdb lists only in-frame clones, some missing. The sample has around 31,000 clones, about 91% seen once. Here the sequenced sample was peripheral blood, taken from a patient treated with proton-based radiotherapy. This receptor was obtained from a woman aged 70-85 years with pancreatic cancer. Some clones in this sample may be carry-over from other donors' samples.

The CDR3 sequence: CASSAGLGLNYGYTF. The CDR3 DNA sequence: TGTGCCAGCAGCGCCGGCTTGGGGCTTAACTATGGCTACACCTTC. The chain joins TRBV9 to TRBJ1-2; perhaps TRBD1 as D (5 bases). The V and J ends lost 3 bases and 1 base respectively, with 13 bases between them. CDR1 and CDR2 (germline): SGDLS, YYNGEE. The CDR3 runs 15 residues.